This T cell receptor (beta chain) was captured by sequencing in a study of T-cell reconstitution after alpha-beta-depleted transplantation in children. Germline V CDR1 and CDR2: MNHEY, SVGAGI. Between the trimmed V and J ends, which lost 2 bases and 5 bases, there was a span of 6 bases. The CDR3 runs to 13 residues. This sample's TCRbeta library carried unique molecular identifier barcodes. Using its own MiXCR run on the PCR reads, TCRdb lists one record per CDR3 protein. The table includes about 420,000 distinct CDR3 sequences, about a tenth detected once. The chain joins TRBV6-5 to TRBJ2-2, with D possibly TRBD2 on 5 matching bases. This specimen was PBMCs from the stem cell graft donor, taken from the stem cell graft. The TCR sequence derives from a human donor who donated a stem cell graft to a child with acute myeloid leukemia. The CDR3 nucleotides read TGTGCCAGCAGTTACAGGGAGACCGGGGAGCTGTTTTTT. Translation: CASSYRETGELFF.